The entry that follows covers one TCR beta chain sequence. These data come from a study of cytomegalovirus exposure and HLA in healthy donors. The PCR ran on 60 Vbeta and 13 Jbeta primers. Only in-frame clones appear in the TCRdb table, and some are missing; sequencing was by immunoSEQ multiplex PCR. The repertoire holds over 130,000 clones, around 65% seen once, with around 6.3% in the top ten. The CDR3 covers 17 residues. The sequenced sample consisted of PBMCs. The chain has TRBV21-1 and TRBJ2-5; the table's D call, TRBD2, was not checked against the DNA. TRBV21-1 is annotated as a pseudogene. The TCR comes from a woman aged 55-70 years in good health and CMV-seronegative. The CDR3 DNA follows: TGTGCCAGCAGCAAACGGTGGTGCCAGCGGGGACAAGAGACCCAGTACTTC. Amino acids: CASSKRWCQRGQETQYF.